The 10 T cell receptor beta chains given below trace back to one sample, sequenced in a study of T cell clonality in common variable immunodeficiency. Study results and limitations: Reportedly, TCR beta sequences from common variable immunodeficiency showed fewer deletions and N-nucleotide insertions.

Their antigens remain unidentified. Profiled with immunoSEQ multiplex PCR; TCRdb holds only in-frame clones, not every one. Observed in the sample are roughly 17,000 clones, none of them singletons. The source material was peripheral blood mononuclear cells. The source of these receptors is a human donor with common variable immunodeficiency.

To note about this clone: The DNA ends 3 residues before the CDR3 does, and the rest of the CDR3 is filled in from the germline J gene. The chain links TRBV19 to TRBJ1-2, with D possibly being TRBD1 (6 bases). Trimming removed 4 bases from V and 0 bases from J, with 9 bases in between. CDR3 length: 14 residues. Germline CDR1 is LNHDA and CDR2 is SQIVND (reference sequence). The CDR3 is CASSRDTTNYGYTF. The CDR3 DNA, read in part, is TGTGCCAGTAGTAGGGACACCACTAACTATGGC.

This clone is medium-sized (0.01 to 0.1%) in the sample. Read data end 3 residues before the CDR3 end; the end is taken from the germline J gene. The rearrangement joins TRBV15 to TRBJ1-6; D not resolved. V lost 0 bases and J 7 bases, leaving 10 bases between the germline ends. The CDR3 has 15 amino acids. CDR1 and CDR2 from the germline V gene are LNHNV and YYDKDF (reference sequence). The covered CDR3 bases are TGTGCCACCAGCAGAGATAGTTCCTCGAATTCACCC. The encoded protein is CATSRDSSSNSP. The full CDR3 reads CATSRDSSSNSPLHF. The variable domain in full, completed from reference TRBV15 and TRBJ1-6, reads DAMVIQNPRYQVTQFGKPVTLSCSQTLNHNVMYWYQQKSSQAPKLLFHYYDKDFNNEADTPDNFQSRRPNTSFCFLDIRSPGLGDTAMYLCATSRDSSSNSPLHFGNGTRLTVT.

In this sample, this clone turned up a few times. The read halts 3 residues ahead of the CDR3 end, with the missing end drawn from the germline J gene. This chain connects TRBV18 to TRBJ2-7; the D is unclear. CDR1 and CDR2 (germline): KGHSH, LQKENI. V lost 4 bases and J lost 2, with 12 bases in between. The CDR3 totals 14 residues. CDR3: CASSQGRATYEQYF. The covered CDR3 bases are TGTGCCAGCTCACAAGGTAGGGCCACCTACGAG.

Only a few counts were recorded for this clone. The missing CDR3 end, 3 residues past where the read stops, is filled in from the germline J gene. The chain carries TRBV2 and TRBJ2-5; weak D call: TRBD1 (6 bases). Germline V lookup: CDR1 SNHLY, CDR2 FYNNEI. Trimming shortened V by 4 bases and J by 7 bases, and 13 bases separated the two germline ends. This CDR3 spans 13 amino acids. CDR3 DNA, as far as it was read: TGTGCCAGCAGTGCGGACAGTTTTGGGACC. The encoded protein is CASSADSFGT. The whole CDR3 is CASSADSFGTQYF. The full variable domain, in which reference TRBV2 and TRBJ2-5 provide the parts outside the CDR3, is EPEVTQTPSHQVTQMGQEVILRCVPISNHLYFYWYRQILGQKVEFLVSFYNNEISEKSEIFDDQFSVERPDGSNFTLKIRSTKLEDSAMYFCASSADSFGTQYFGPGTRLLVL.

This clone was picked up a small number of times. The CDR3 is cut off 3 residues early in the read; its end comes from the germline J gene. The rearrangement uses TRBV2 and TRBJ2-2, with 8 bases lining up with TRBD1. The CDR3 has 17 amino acids. Germline V CDR1 and CDR2: SNHLY, FYNNEI. After removal of 3 bases from V and 4 bases from J, the junction contained 10 bases not matched to a gene. The CDR3 reads CASSESRGRSGTGELFF. The sequenced part of the CDR3 DNA is TGTGCCAGCAGTGAGAGCAGGGGGCGCTCGGGCACCGGGGAG.

The sample holds a few counts of this clone. The CDR3 end lies 3 residues beyond the end of the read and is filled in from the germline J gene. This chain connects TRBV19 to TRBJ2-7, with 7 bases that match TRBD2. The V segment lost 3 bases and the J segment 1 base; nucleotides outside the gene matches: 6. The CDR3 is made up of 15 amino acids. Per germline, CDR1 LNHDA and CDR2 SQIVND (reference sequence). The CDR3 reads CASSISLRGSYEQYF. The CDR3 bases that were read are TGTGCCAGTAGTATTAGTTTGCGGGGGTCCTACGAG.

CDR3 sequence: CSTDLGGEKLFF. Incomplete CDR3 DNA: TGCAGTACCGACTTGGGGGGTGAAAAA. The chain carries TRBV20-1 and TRBJ1-4, with D tentatively TRBD1 (5 bases). The read terminates 3 residues ahead of where the CDR3 ends, so the germline J gene completes it. CDR1 is DFQATT, CDR2 SNEGSKA, per germline (reference sequence). V lost 8 bases, J lost 7 bases, and 14 bases lay in between. The CDR3 has 12 amino acids.

This clone was observed many times. The CDR3 is cut off 3 residues early in the read; its end comes from the germline J gene. This sequence joins TRBV5-6 and TRBJ2-5, with D possibly being TRBD1 (5 bases). CDR3 size: 11 residues. Per germline, CDR1 SGHDT and CDR2 YYEEEE. Trimming stripped 3 bases from V and 5 bases from J, with 5 bases between. Here the CDR3 reads CASSSGETQYF. Partial CDR3 DNA: TGTGCCAGCAGCTCAGGGGAGACC. Filled out from reference TRBV5-6 and TRBJ2-5, the complete variable domain reads DAGVTQSPTHLIKTRGQQVTLRCSPKSGHDTVSWYQQALGQGPQFIFQYYEEEERQRGNFPDRFSGHQFPNYSSELNVNALLLGDSALYLCASSSGETQYFGPGTRLLVL.

Of note for this clone: The read ends 3 residues before the CDR3 terminus; that terminus is restored from the germline J gene. This chain joins TRBV19 and TRBJ1-5, with 10 bases that match TRBD1. After removal of 6 bases from V and 5 bases from J, the junction contained 7 bases not matched to a gene. The length of the CDR3 is 15 residues. Looked up from germline, CDR1 is LNHDA and CDR2 is SQIVND (reference sequence). CDR3 DNA (partial): TGTGCCAGTAGCTCCGGGACAGGGGTCTATCAGCCC. It codes for CASSSGTGVYQP. The full CDR3 sequence reads CASSSGTGVYQPQHF.

This clone rates as medium-sized. The CDR3 loop reads CAWSSAGAHTQYF. The covered CDR3 bases are TGTGCCTGGAGTTCTGCGGGGGCCCACACT. This chain joins TRBV30 and TRBJ2-4; the D gene is possibly TRBD2 (7 bases). The CDR3 end falls 3 residues outside the read, so it is completed with the germline J gene. Germline CDR1 is GTSNPN and CDR2 is SVGIG (reference sequence). This CDR3 comprises 13 residues.